This T cell receptor beta chain emerged from a study of blood T cells in healthy people across ages. The V end lost 7 bases, the J end lost 0 bases, and 8 bases lay between the germline ends. CDR3 size: 13 residues. Germline values: CDR1 MDHEN, CDR2 SYDVKM. Together with a sample-barcoded 5' primer, a J-beta primer mix was included in a second PCR lasting roughly 6 to 12 cycles. TCRdb reanalysed the 5' RACE reads using MiXCR and keeps one entry per CDR3 protein. Of about 900,000 distinct CDR3 sequences in the sample, approximately 67% are singletons; the top ten hold about a quarter. The V call is TRBV28, the J call TRBJ2-3; D call uncertain. The receptor's source is a man aged 25-45 years in good health. The sequenced sample consisted of blood. The CDR3 loop reads CASNRASTDTQYF. CDR3 nucleotide sequence: TGTGCCAGCAACCGAGCTAGCACAGATACGCAGTATTTT.